Reported below is one T cell receptor (beta chain). Its antigen is unknown. Researchers grouped second doses given at about 4 or about 12 weeks into one pool. This record belongs to a study of T cell responses to AZD1222 COVID-19 vaccine. Study observations and caveats: Donor demographics were predominantly white British with a female majority; clonal diversity may be underestimated. Repertoires in all cases were sampled only once the peak T cell response had passed. Among those given AZD1222, only six were seropositive at baseline.

The CDR3 extends over 20 amino acids. Germline loops: CDR1 MNHGY, CDR2 SAAAGT. V shed 7 bases and J 8 bases; nucleotides not matched to a gene: 20. Using immunoSEQ multiplex PCR, the repertoire was profiled, and TCRdb retains in-frame clones only, with some absent. This sample carries more than 110,000 clones, 80% to 95% of them seen once, and the ten largest clones take roughly 3.3%. The chain employs TRBV6-8 and TRBJ2-1; TRBD2 matches 16 bases. This clonotype was sampled from an adult who received the AZD1222 COVID-19 vaccine. The input for sequencing was peripheral blood, taken 28 days after the second AZD1222 dose. CDR3 nucleotide sequence: TGTGCCAGCACTCCTCTCCCTGGGACTAGCGGGAGGGCCATTCCGGATGAGCAGTTCTTC. This translates into CASTPLPGTSGRAIPDEQFF.